This T cell receptor (beta chain) came from a study of a mutant IDH1 vaccine in newly diagnosed glioma. Across the study: Patients were pretreated with radiotherapy, temozolomide, or both, mostly both.

Regarding this clone: Its antigen is not known.

Libraries were prepared by immunoSEQ multiplex PCR; TCRdb keeps only in-frame clonotypes and omits some of them. In the table there are 20,000 to 25,000 clones, just over 70% of which are singletons. As to time point: week 11, during vaccination. With topical imiquimod, each dose of the vaccine consisted of 300 ug of mutant IDH1 20-mer peptide. In every donor, the tumor was a new WHO grade 3 or 4 IDH1-mutant, ATRX-lost astrocytoma. The CDR3 contains 14 residues. CDR1 is SGDLS and CDR2 is YYNGEE in the germline V gene. Trimming shortened V by 3 bases and J by 6 bases, and 14 bases separated the two germline ends.

The clonotype was recovered from a man between 18 and 35 years old with glioma. Some clones in this sample may be carry-over from other donors' samples. Sequencing used peripheral blood mononuclear cells (PBMCs), obtained from a glioma patient whose treatment included an IDH1 peptide vaccine. The gene calls are TRBV9 and TRBJ2-3; D is undetermined. The CDR3 here is CASSAYLSPDTQYF. CDR3 DNA: TGTGCCAGCAGCGCGTATTTATCCCCGGATACGCAGTATTTT.